This T cell receptor (beta chain) was captured in a study of HIV-infected children after antiretroviral therapy interruption. Study as a whole: Most participating children were previously exposed to EBV and CMV.

CDR1 and CDR2 from the germline V gene are SGHTA and FQGNSA. This CDR3 contains 14 residues. The ends lost 2 bases at V and 4 bases at J; junction bases unmatched: 2. Unique molecular identifiers were included in an RNA-based 3' RACE TCR library. One entry per CDR3 protein results from TCRdb running MiXCR on the 3' RACE reads. The sample contains some 41,000 distinct CDR3 sequences, under 8% of which appear only once. The sample's treatment: PENTA 11 planned treatment interruption arm or continuous ART arm. Sorting from thawed PBMCs isolated naive CD4+ CD45RA+ CD45RO- T cells. This clonotype came up many times.

The clonotype comes from a pool of human donors with HIV. The source material was CD45RA+ CD4+ T cells from PBMCs, pooled from several time points, sampled from a donor given antiretroviral therapy, either interrupted or continuous. Subset meaning: naive CD4+ CD45RA+ CD45RO- T cells. The J gene is TRBJ2-7, the V gene TRBV7-2; TRBD1 agrees at 10 bases. CDR3 DNA: TGTGCCAGCAGCTTACGGGACAGGGGTTACGAGCAGTACTTC. The encoded protein is CASSLRDRGYEQYF.